Shown below are 18 T cell receptor beta chains from a single sample sequenced in a study of blood T cell repertoires in COVID-19 (dated by TCRdb to 2020 to 2021). The method behind the library was the immunoSEQ multiplex PCR assay. The immuneACCESS repertoire file appears here via TCRdb, limited to in-frame rearrangements. These files lack a portion of the clones; in checked studies, under half of the deficit traces to unresolved V genes, and the cause of the others is not known. The table for this sample lists more than 80,000 clones; around nine tenths of them were counted only once. The ten largest clones represent roughly 5.1% of the sample. The sequenced material came from peripheral blood. Receptors originate from a man aged 35 to 55 with acute or convalescent COVID-19.

The chain uses TRBV14 and TRBJ2-7; 8 bases align to TRBD2. There are 13 residues in the CDR3. J was trimmed by 3 bases and V by 3 bases; bases with no gene match: 1. The germline V gene encodes CDR1 SGHDN and CDR2 FVKESK. CDR3 protein: CASSHGGGYEQYF. The CDR3 nucleotides read TGTGCCAGCAGCCACGGGGGGGGCTACGAGCAGTACTTC.

V gene TRBV6-5 combines with J gene TRBJ1-2, with D hard to call. Trimming pared 6 bases from V and 11 bases from J, leaving 16 bases between. This CDR3 region has 12 residues. In germline, CDR1 is MNHEY, CDR2 SVGAGI. CDR3 in amino acids: CASSQSSGGYTF. The CDR3, as DNA: TGTGCCAGCAGCCAGTCAAGCGGTGGGTACACCTTC.

The V gene is TRBV6-5, the J gene TRBJ1-4, with 7 bases that match TRBD1. Looked up from germline, CDR1 is MNHEY and CDR2 is SVGAGI. After removal of 7 bases from V and 10 bases from J, the junction contained 15 bases not matched to a gene. The CDR3 has 15 amino acids. The CDR3 DNA reads as TGTGCCAGCACACAGAACAGGGGTGGCGTAGGAAAACTGTTTTTT. Translated: CASTQNRGGVGKLFF.

The chain joins TRBV10-3 to TRBJ2-2, with 9 bases aligning to TRBD1. The V gene end was trimmed by 6 bases and the J gene end by 3 bases; junction bases not matched to a gene: 2. The CDR3 sequence is 14 residues long. Germline lookup yields CDR1 ENHRY and CDR2 SYGVKD. CDR3 DNA sequence: TGTGCCATCAGATGGACAGGGGACACCGGGGAGCTGTTTTTT. It yields the protein CAIRWTGDTGELFF.

The chain carries TRBV6-5 and TRBJ1-1; possible D gene TRBD1, 5 bases. The CDR3 totals 13 residues. The V and J ends lost 6 bases and 3 bases respectively, with 11 bases between them. In germline, CDR1 is MNHEY, CDR2 SVGAGI. CDR3 DNA: TGTGCCAGCAGGTACAAAGGGGACACTGAAGCTTTCTTT. Amino acids: CASRYKGDTEAFF.

The chain combines TRBV11-2 with TRBJ2-7, with TRBD1 matching 10 bases. The CDR3 sequence is 14 residues long. V lost 5 bases to trimming and J lost 4 bases; unmatched junction nucleotides: 5. Germline loops: CDR1 SGHAT, CDR2 FQNNGV. The CDR3 region is CASSMGQGRYEQYF. CDR3 coding DNA: TGTGCCAGCAGCATGGGACAGGGGCGGTACGAGCAGTACTTC.

This clone was detected only once. The chain links TRBV27 to TRBJ2-1, with D unresolved. Germline CDR1 MNHEY, CDR2 SMNVEV (reference sequence). The ends were cut back, 3 bases at V and 9 bases at J, with 12 bases in the middle. The CDR3 length is 13 residues. This chain's CDR3 is CASSFDIRVEQFF. The CDR3, as DNA: TGTGCCAGCAGTTTCGATATTCGGGTTGAGCAGTTCTTC.

The CDR3 DNA reads as TGCGCCAGCAGTGATGAGGGAAGGACCGGGGAGCTGTTTTTT. Translating gives CASSDEGRTGELFF. The rearrangement links TRBV10-1 to TRBJ2-2; D may be TRBD2 (5 bases). The length of the CDR3 is 14 residues. V lost 3 bases and J 5 bases, leaving 10 bases between the germline ends. Per the germline V gene, CDR1 is WNHNN and CDR2 is SYGVQD (reference sequence).

V is TRBV6-1 and J is TRBJ1-2; no firm D call. Germline V gene sequence: CDR1 MNHNS, CDR2 SASEGT. The CDR3 contains 14 residues. Trimming removed 2 bases from V and 4 bases from J, with 11 bases in between. The chain's CDR3 is CASSEFAELYGYTF. The CDR3 bases are TGTGCCAGCAGTGAATTTGCCGAGCTCTATGGCTACACCTTC.

This chain uses TRBV5-1 with TRBJ1-6, with 10 bases that match TRBD1. V shed 5 bases, J shed 7 bases, and the junction held 6 bases outside the gene matches. Germline loops: CDR1 SGHRS, CDR2 YFSETQ. The CDR3 contains 15 residues. CDR3 in amino acids: CASSLDRGQNSPLHF. The CDR3 region has the DNA TGCGCCAGCAGTTTAGACAGGGGGCAAAATTCACCCCTCCACTTT.

The V gene is TRBV7-3, the J gene TRBJ1-6; 9 nucleotides line up with TRBD1. Germline V gene sequence: CDR1 SGHTA, CDR2 FQGTGA. This CDR3 region has 13 residues. V lost 6 bases, J lost 9 bases, and 3 bases stayed unmatched. The CDR3 reads CASSPTGGSPLHF. The DNA for the CDR3 is TGTGCCAGCAGTCCGACAGGGGGTTCACCCCTCCACTTT.

This clone was observed a handful of times. V is TRBV6-4 and J is TRBJ1-1; tentative D call: TRBD1 (5 bases). The CDR3 loop spans 14 amino acids. V lost 6 bases, J lost 4 bases, and 15 bases lay in between. CDR1 is MRHNA, CDR2 SNTAGT, per germline. This CDR3 reads CASSAEGQGTEAFF. The CDR3 region has the DNA TGTGCCAGCAGCGCGGAAGGGCAGGGCACTGAAGCTTTCTTT.

This chain links TRBV30 with TRBJ1-1; perhaps TRBD1 as D (5 bases). The germline V gene encodes CDR1 GTSNPN and CDR2 SVGIG (reference sequence). V gave up 3 bases and J gave up 3 bases, with 11 bases separating them. This CDR3 spans 13 amino acids. The CDR3 nucleotides are TGTGCCTGGAGCCGCCGGGGGGACACTGAAGCTTTCTTT. Translating gives CAWSRRGDTEAFF.

This chain joins TRBV12-5 and TRBJ1-2; 8 bases map to TRBD1. Unmatched junction bases numbered 8, after V lost 6 bases and J lost 5 bases. This CDR3 has 14 residues. CDR1 and CDR2 from the germline V gene are LGHNT and FRNRAP. CDR3 in DNA: TGTGCTAGTGGAGGCACAACAGGGGGATATGGCTACACCTTC. Translated: CASGGTTGGYGYTF.

The V and J genes are TRBV5-1 and TRBJ2-7; 7 bases match TRBD2. V lost 4 bases, J lost 1 base, and 11 bases stayed unmatched. The CDR3 is 16 residues long. Germline V lookup: CDR1 SGHRS, CDR2 YFSETQ. The CDR3 nucleotides are TGCGCCAGCAGCAAACGCCGGGACTACAATTCCTACGAGCAGTACTTC. Its translation is CASSKRRDYNSYEQYF.

V is TRBV12-3 or TRBV12-4 and J is TRBJ1-1, with D possibly being TRBD1 (5 bases). The length of the CDR3 is 13 residues. V gave up 3 bases and J gave up 5 bases, with 10 bases separating them. CDR3 residues: CASSFGGVTEAFF. In nucleotides, the CDR3 is TGTGCCAGCAGTTTCGGGGGGGTGACTGAAGCTTTCTTT.

The CDR3 region is CAWSVPGYSNQPQHF. Written as DNA, the CDR3 is TGTGCCTGGAGTGTCCCCGGTTATAGCAATCAGCCCCAGCATTTT. V is TRBV30 and J is TRBJ1-5; no firm D call. From germline, CDR1 is GTSNPN and CDR2 SVGIG (reference sequence). V lost 0 bases and J lost 0, with 9 bases in between. This CDR3 has 15 residues.

This chain connects TRBV19 to TRBJ2-1, with TRBD2 matching over 8 bases. This CDR3 has 14 amino acids. V lost 7 bases to trimming and J lost 2 bases; unmatched junction nucleotides: 4. The germline V gene has CDR1 LNHDA and CDR2 SQIVND (reference sequence). The CDR3 DNA sequence: TGTGCCAGTACACTAGCGGTTCCCTACAATGAGCAGTTCTTC. The encoded protein is CASTLAVPYNEQFF.